The T cell receptor beta chain described here comes from a study of blood T cells in healthy people across ages. Then a second PCR, running about 7 to 11 cycles, was carried out with a sample-barcoded 5' primer and a J-beta primer mix. One entry per CDR3 protein results from TCRdb running MiXCR on the 5' RACE reads. The sample records about 1.8 million distinct CDR3 sequences, about 50% being singletons. The V gene's germline CDR1 is LGHNA and CDR2 YSLEER. CDR3 size: 16 residues. Trimming at V came to 1 base and at J to 4 bases, leaving 3 bases not matched to a gene. The sequencing input was blood. This TCR was recovered from a woman aged 40 to 50 in good health. The V call is TRBV4-3, the J call TRBJ2-2, with TRBD2 identical over 10 bases. CDR3 region: CASSQGTSGLTGELFF. The CDR3 DNA sequence: TGCGCCAGCAGCCAAGGGACTAGCGGCCTCACCGGGGAGCTGTTTTTT.